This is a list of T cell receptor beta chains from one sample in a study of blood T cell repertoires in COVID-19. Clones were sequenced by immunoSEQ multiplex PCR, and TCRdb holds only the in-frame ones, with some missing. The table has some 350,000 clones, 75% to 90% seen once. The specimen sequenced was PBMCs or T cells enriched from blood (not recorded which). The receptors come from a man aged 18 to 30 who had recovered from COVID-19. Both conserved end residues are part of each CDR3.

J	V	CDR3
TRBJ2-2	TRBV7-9	CASAFTVNTGELFF
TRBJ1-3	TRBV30	CAWSAGTSAGNTIYF
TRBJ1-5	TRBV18	CASSPLPPGTGANQPQHF
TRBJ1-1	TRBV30	CAWSGHPNTEAFF
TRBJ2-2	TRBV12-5	CASGLVLGSSTGELFF
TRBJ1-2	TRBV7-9	CASSTMGQGNYGYTF
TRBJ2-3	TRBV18	CASSPSTSGIRTDTQYF
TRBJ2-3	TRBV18	CASSDYLDTQYF
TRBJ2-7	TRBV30	CAWDQGQGYEQYF
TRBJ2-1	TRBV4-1	CASSQDKGLAASYNEQFF
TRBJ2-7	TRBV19	CASSSLGGIYEQYF
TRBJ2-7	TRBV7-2	CASSLPGQGLEQYF
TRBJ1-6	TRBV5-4	CASSLAAGSPLHF